A selection of T cell receptor beta chains follows, all from one sample in a study of blood T cell repertoires in COVID-19. Data came from immunoSEQ multiplex PCR; TCRdb stores just in-frame clones and leaves some out. The sample carries about 24,000 clones, roughly 88% recorded once. The sequenced material came from peripheral blood. The origin of the receptors is a human donor with active COVID-19. The donor label of this sample is uncertain. The CDR3 runs from the conserved cysteine through the conserved F or W. The D gene is left open where the match is weak. Size is stated for part of the rows, as once, few or many counts, or as a class when the clone is expanded.

clone_size d_call j_call v_call cdr3_aa cdr3_nt
NA TRBD1 TRBJ1-5 TRBV7-9 CASSSGQGAQPQHF TGTGCCAGCAGCTCCGGACAGGGGGCTCAGCCCCAGCATTTT
few TRBD2 TRBJ2-1 TRBV5-8 CASRGGTRWSNEQFF TGTGCCAGCAGGGGAGGGACTAGATGGAGCAATGAGCAGTTCTTC
NA TRBD1 TRBJ1-3 TRBV4-1 CASSQGSPQGGAGNTIYF TGCGCCAGCAGCCAAGGGTCCCCTCAGGGGGGCGCTGGAAACACCATATATTTT
NA TRBD1 TRBJ1-2 TRBV29-1 CSVDQGANYGYTF TGCAGCGTTGACCAGGGGGCTAACTATGGCTACACCTTC
NA NA TRBJ2-1 TRBV5-1 CASSDLRGEQFF TGCGCCAGCAGCGATTTACGAGGTGAGCAGTTCTTC
NA NA TRBJ2-3 TRBV10-1 CASSESVGSDTQYF TGCGCCAGCAGTGAATCGGTCGGGTCAGATACGCAGTATTTT
NA NA TRBJ2-7 TRBV15 CATSRGTEDIYEQYF TGTGCCACCAGCAGAGGGACTGAAGACATCTACGAGCAGTACTTC
NA TRBD2 TRBJ2-3 TRBV9 CASSVASGRAADTQYF TGTGCCAGCAGCGTAGCTAGCGGGAGGGCAGCAGATACGCAGTATTTT
NA NA TRBJ1-1 TRBV29-1 CSADMGDTEAFF TGCAGCGCAGACATGGGAGACACTGAAGCTTTCTTT
NA TRBD1 TRBJ1-1 TRBV7-3 CASRSGTGSPKAFF TGTGCCAGCAGATCCGGGACAGGGAGCCCGAAAGCTTTCTTT
NA TRBD1 TRBJ2-5 TRBV7-6 CASSFADRVETQYF TGTGCCAGCAGCTTCGCGGACAGGGTGGAGACCCAGTACTTC
NA NA TRBJ2-3 TRBV7-2 CASSLLGVTDTQYF TGTGCCAGCAGCCTACTCGGGGTAACAGATACGCAGTATTTT
NA NA TRBJ2-1 TRBV11-1 CASSFRRDGYNEQFF TGTGCCAGCAGCTTCCGGCGGGATGGCTACAATGAGCAGTTCTTC
NA NA TRBJ2-3 TRBV3-1/TRBV3-2 CASRSPGGIRYF TGTGCCAGCAGGTCACCTGGGGGGATACGGTATTTT
NA TRBD2 TRBJ2-1 TRBV6-2/TRBV6-3 CASSYSPGLAVDEQFF TGTGCCAGCAGTTACTCCCCGGGACTAGCGGTTGATGAGCAGTTCTTC
NA NA TRBJ1-1 TRBV5-5 CASSLKPGGSLPEAFF TGTGCCAGCAGCCTCAAGCCGGGGGGCTCATTGCCTGAAGCTTTCTTT
once NA TRBJ2-5 TRBV5-1 CASRNRVEETQYF TGCGCCAGCCGGAACAGGGTTGAAGAGACCCAGTACTTC
NA NA TRBJ1-2 TRBV12-3/TRBV12-4 CASSPDTNYGYTF TGTGCCAGCAGTCCGGACACAAACTATGGCTACACCTTC
NA NA TRBJ1-4 TRBV5-1 CASSPENRAYNEKLFF TGCGCCAGCAGCCCGGAGAACAGGGCTTATAATGAAAAACTGTTTTTT
once TRBD2 TRBJ2-2 TRBV28 CASSKSGSSFGELFF TGTGCCAGCAGCAAAAGCGGGAGCTCTTTCGGGGAGCTGTTTTTT
once NA TRBJ2-7 TRBV19 CASSLRIPYEQYF TGTGCCAGTAGTCTCAGGATTCCCTACGAGCAGTACTTC
NA NA TRBJ1-2 TRBV6-6 CASRAQNYGYTF TGTGCCAGCCGTGCGCAAAACTATGGCTACACCTTC
NA TRBD2 TRBJ2-3 TRBV7-3 CASSLSPSGSFSDTQYF TGTGCCAGCAGCCTATCCCCTAGCGGGAGTTTTTCAGATACGCAGTATTTT
NA NA TRBJ1-4 TRBV5-4 CASSSFQKGHNEKLFF TGTGCCAGCAGCTCCTTTCAAAAGGGACACAATGAAAAACTGTTTTTT
NA NA TRBJ2-3 TRBV9 CASSPPSFDTQYF TGTGCCAGCAGCCCCCCTAGCTTCGATACGCAGTATTTT
NA NA TRBJ2-5 TRBV2 CASTRIQETQYF TGTGCCAGCACGAGGATACAAGAGACCCAGTACTTC
NA TRBD2 TRBJ2-3 TRBV27 CASSLEASGLTSTDTQYF TGTGCCAGCAGTTTAGAGGCTAGCGGGCTTACTAGCACAGATACGCAGTATTTT
NA TRBD2 TRBJ2-7 TRBV11-2 CASSTDAGLAFSYEQYF TGTGCCAGCAGCACGGACGCGGGACTAGCGTTCTCCTACGAGCAGTACTTC
once NA TRBJ2-7 TRBV5-3 CARSGQLGPTQTYEQYF TGTGCCAGAAGCGGACAGTTGGGCCCCACACAGACCTACGAGCAGTACTTC
NA NA TRBJ1-2 TRBV24-1 CATSDLPANYGYTF TGTGCCACCAGTGATTTGCCGGCTAACTATGGCTACACCTTC
NA TRBD1 TRBJ2-5 TRBV3-1/TRBV3-2 CASSQTGVGQETQYF TGTGCCAGCAGCCAGACAGGGGTAGGGCAAGAGACCCAGTACTTC
NA NA TRBJ1-4 TRBV6-2/TRBV6-3 CASSYGQAATNEKLFF TGTGCCAGCAGTTACGGGCAGGCTGCAACTAATGAAAAACTGTTTTTT
NA TRBD2 TRBJ2-5 TRBV6-5 CASNSGAQETQYF TGTGCCAGCAATAGCGGGGCCCAAGAGACCCAGTACTTC
NA TRBD2 TRBJ2-7 TRBV7-8 CASSLTPIAGGWTDEQYF TGTGCCAGCAGCTTAACCCCCATAGCGGGGGGGTGGACGGACGAGCAGTACTTC
NA TRBD2 TRBJ2-2 TRBV10-2 CAARGAATGELFF TGCGCCGCGCGGGGGGCGGCCACCGGGGAGCTGTTTTTT
NA TRBD1 TRBJ2-7 TRBV5-1 CASSPPLGQESYEQYF TGCGCCAGCAGCCCCCCCCTAGGACAGGAGTCCTACGAGCAGTACTTC